The clone carrying this T cell receptor beta chain was picked up many times. Its specificity is not known. The record originates from a study of metastatic and nonmetastatic thyroid tumors. Across the study: Repertoire comparison spanned blood and tumor or nodule tissue of malignant and benign thyroid patients.

Per the original methods: Using the CDR3 differences seen across clinicopathological groups, the authors built a distant-metastasis classifier for papillary thyroid cancer, which was meant to discriminate distant-metastatic patients. TCRdb re-called the PCR reads with MiXCR. These V and J calls derive from TCRdb rather than the authors' analysis. The table includes about 30,000 clones, approximately 11% detected once. Not a single patient had been given any form of treatment at any point before undergoing thyroid surgery. Findings and limits, study-wide: It was reported that TCR beta diversity was significantly higher in malignant thyroid tumors than benign nodules, in blood and tumor.

This CDR3 comprises 19 residues. Trimming shortened V by 2 bases and J by 0 bases, and 23 bases separated the two germline ends. The V gene's germline CDR1 is GTSNPN and CDR2 SVGIG (reference sequence). The gene calls are TRBV30 and TRBJ1-5; D gene unclear. The sequencing sample was made of blood. The sequence derives from a female donor with papillary thyroid cancer or a benign thyroid nodule (not recorded which). Some clones in this sample may be carry-over from other donors' samples. The CDR3 nucleotides read TGTGCCTGGAGTCCTCGGAGGACTTTGGGCTTAAGTAGCAATCAGCCCCAGCATTTT. It yields the protein CAWSPRRTLGLSSNQPQHF.